These 25 T cell receptor beta chains originate from one sample sequenced in a study of T cell clonality in common variable immunodeficiency. Study outcomes and limitations: Common variable immunodeficiency TCR beta sequences reportedly had fewer deletions and N-nucleotide insertions.

The assay was immunoSEQ multiplex PCR, and TCRdb's table has in-frame clones only and misses some. This sample carries around 33,000 clones and no singletons, and under 30% goes to the top ten. Antigen specificity for these receptors is unknown. Source material: peripheral blood mononuclear cells. The receptor set was obtained from a human donor with common variable immunodeficiency.

This clone appeared many times. The read falls 3 residues short of the CDR3 end, and the missing part is taken from the germline J gene. The rearrangement joins TRBV18 to TRBJ1-2, with D perhaps TRBD1 (6 bases). V was clipped by 3 bases and J by 2 bases, with 19 bases between them. Germline V gives CDR1 KGHSH, CDR2 LQKENI. The CDR3 runs 17 residues. The DNA read from the CDR3 is TGTGCCAGCTCACCGGTCCCAGCAGGGGCGCTGAACTATGGC. Its protein product is CASSPVPAGALNYG. The full CDR3 is CASSPVPAGALNYGYTF. Using reference TRBV18 and TRBJ1-2 for the parts outside the CDR3, the full variable domain is NAGVMQNPRHLVRRRGQEARLRCSPMKGHSHVYWYRQLPEEGLKFMVYLQKENIIDESGMPKERFSAEFPKEGPSILRIQQVVRGDSAAYFCASSPVPAGALNYGYTFGSGTRLTVV.

Only a few counts were recorded for this clone. The missing CDR3 end, 3 residues past where the read stops, is filled in from the germline J gene. Other nucleotide sequences from this sample produce the same CDR3. The chain links TRBV19 to TRBJ2-7, with 15 bases lining up with TRBD2. The CDR3 sequence is 19 residues long. The V and J ends lost 5 bases and 6 bases, in that order; junction bases with no gene match: 17. CDR1 and CDR2 from the germline V gene are LNHDA and SQIVND (reference sequence). The sequenced CDR3 bases are TGTGCCAGTAGTTCACCGGGACTAGCGGGAGGTATAGGTGGGCTCGAG. Its translation is CASSSPGLAGGIGGLE. The CDR3 in its entirety is CASSSPGLAGGIGGLEQYF.

This clone was detected a few times. Sequencing ends 3 residues short of the CDR3 end; the germline J gene provides the rest. The chain combines TRBV19 with TRBJ1-5; D perhaps matches TRBD1 (6 bases). Germline V lookup: CDR1 LNHDA, CDR2 SQIVND (reference sequence). The CDR3 has 17 amino acids. With 2 bases removed from V and 3 bases from J, the gap between germline ends came to 17 bases. The sequenced CDR3 bases are TGTGCCAGTAGTATACCCCCAGGAACAGGGAACAATCAGCCC. This codes for CASSIPPGTGNNQP. The whole CDR3 reads CASSIPPGTGNNQPQHF. The full variable domain, with the rest looked up from reference TRBV19 and TRBJ1-5, is DGGITQSPKYLFRKEGQNVTLSCEQNLNHDAMYWYRQDPGQGLRLIYYSQIVNDFQKGDIAEGYSVSREKKESFPLTVTSAQKNPTAFYLCASSIPPGTGNNQPQHFGDGTRLSIL.

In its sample, this clone was seen many times. The DNA read from the CDR3 is TGTGCCAGTAGTATGGTTTTGGGTGGGGCCGACACAGATACG. It encodes CASSMVLGGADTDT. The CDR3, in full, reads CASSMVLGGADTDTQYF. This sequence joins TRBV19 and TRBJ2-3; D possibly corresponds to TRBD1 (5 bases). The read finishes 3 residues shy of the CDR3 end, and the germline J gene is used to complete it. Trimming cost V 3 bases and J 2 bases, with 18 bases left between them. Germline V gene sequence: CDR1 LNHDA, CDR2 SQIVND (reference sequence). CDR3 size: 17 residues.

This clone was seen ten or more times. With the read ending 3 residues before the CDR3 end, the germline J gene is used to fill in that end. The gene calls are TRBV5-4 and TRBJ2-3; 8 positions match TRBD2. Germline CDR1 SGHNT, CDR2 YYREEE (reference sequence). This CDR3 has 16 residues. J lost 5 bases, V lost 0 bases, and 8 bases had no gene match. The CDR3 reads CASSLVGLAGGDTQYF. The part of the CDR3 DNA that was read is TGTGCCAGCAGCTTGGTAGGTCTTGCGGGAGGAGATACG. Based on the CDR3 plus reference TRBV5-4 and TRBJ2-3, the full variable domain is ETGVTQSPTHLIKTRGQQVTLRCSSQSGHNTVSWYQQALGQGPQFIFQYYREEENGRGNFPPRFSGLQFPNYSSELNVNALELDDSALYLCASSLVGLAGGDTQYFGPGTRLTVL.

This clone was counted between two and nine times. The read ends 3 residues before the CDR3 terminus; that terminus is restored from the germline J gene. This sequence joins TRBV19 and TRBJ2-1; the match to TRBD2 covers 15 bases. The V segment lost 7 bases and the J segment 9 bases; nucleotides outside the gene matches: 7. CDR1 is LNHDA and CDR2 is SQIVND in the germline V gene (reference sequence). The length of the CDR3 is 15 residues. The CDR3 is CASTPGTSGRFEQFF. Incomplete CDR3 DNA: TGTGCCAGTACCCCGGGGACTAGCGGGAGGTTTGAG.

This clone showed up many times. The read stops 3 residues short of the end of the CDR3; the missing end is completed from the germline J gene. The chain links TRBV28 to TRBJ2-7, with D perhaps TRBD2 (6 bases). This CDR3 has 14 amino acids. V shed 5 bases and J shed 2 bases, with 13 bases lying between them. Germline assignment: CDR1 MDHEN and CDR2 SYDVKM. This CDR3 is CASSIPGLPYEQYF. Incomplete CDR3 DNA: TGTGCCAGCAGTATACCGGGACTCCCCTACGAG.

This clone was detected ten times or more. The CDR3 is cut off 3 residues early in the read; its end comes from the germline J gene. The chain couples TRBV18 to TRBJ1-1; D is perhaps TRBD1 (6 bases). Between the trimmed V and J ends, which lost 0 bases and 2 bases, there was a span of 10 bases. Germline-derived CDR1 and CDR2 are KGHSH and LQKENI. CDR3 length: 15 residues. The sequenced CDR3 bases are TGTGCCAGCTCACCACCGGACAGCGTTAACACTGAA. Protein: CASSPPDSVNTE. The whole CDR3 sequence is CASSPPDSVNTEAFF.

This clone was counted ten times or more. The covered CDR3 bases are TGTGCCAGCAGTTTAGATTCGGTC. Amino acids: CASSLDSV. From start to end, the CDR3 is CASSLDSVYTF. The V call is TRBV28, the J call TRBJ1-2, with no clear D. The read comes to an end 3 residues before the CDR3 does, leaving the germline J gene to fill in the end. The germline gives CDR1 MDHEN, CDR2 SYDVKM. This CDR3 region has 11 residues.

This clone showed up many times. The CDR3 end falls 3 residues outside the read, so it is completed with the germline J gene. The V gene is TRBV5-6, the J gene TRBJ2-2, with 9 bases aligning to TRBD1. This CDR3 has 14 residues. CDR1 is SGHDT, CDR2 YYEEEE, per germline. J lost 6 bases, V lost 2 bases, and 2 bases had no gene match. The CDR3 DNA, read in part, is TGTGCCAGCAGCTTCCGACAGGGGGCCGGGGAG. This encodes CASSFRQGAGE. Given in full, the CDR3 is CASSFRQGAGELFF.

This clone showed up many times. The read ends 3 residues before the CDR3 terminus; that terminus is restored from the germline J gene. The V and J genes are TRBV29-1 and TRBJ2-7, with TRBD2 identical over 12 bases. With V trimmed by 7 bases and J by 2 bases, 3 bases remained unmatched. CDR3 length: 13 amino acids. Germline CDR1 SQVTM, CDR2 ANQGSEA. CDR3 amino acids: CSASGGDAYEQYF. Partial CDR3 DNA: TGCAGCGCTAGCGGGGGGGATGCCTACGAG.

Remarks on this clone: The read finishes 3 residues shy of the CDR3 end, and the germline J gene is used to complete it. The chain has TRBV7-9 and TRBJ1-4, with D unresolved. The CDR3 runs to 12 residues. The V gene's germline CDR1 is SEHNR and CDR2 FQNEAQ (reference sequence). The sequenced part of the CDR3 DNA is TGTGCCAGCAGCCCCGACTATGGGAAA. It translates to CASSPDYGK. The whole CDR3 protein is CASSPDYGKLFF.

Remarks on this clone: The read ends 3 residues shy of where the CDR3 ends; the end is completed using the germline J gene. V usage is TRBV5-6 and J usage is TRBJ1-5; D possibly corresponds to TRBD1 (6 bases). The germline gives CDR1 SGHDT, CDR2 YYEEEE. CDR3 length: 15 residues. V lost 3 bases and J 5 bases, leaving 15 bases between the germline ends. CDR3 sequence reads: CASSSMDSVYQPQHF. CDR3 bases read: TGTGCCAGCAGCTCCATGGACAGTGTCTATCAGCCC.

Turning to this clone: The DNA ends 3 residues before the CDR3 does, and the rest of the CDR3 is filled in from the germline J gene. V usage is TRBV19 and J usage is TRBJ1-1; TRBD1 aligns across 9 bases. Germline assignment: CDR1 LNHDA and CDR2 SQIVND (reference sequence). The CDR3 has 17 residues. Trimming cost V 6 bases and J 1 base; bases outside gene matches: 12. The CDR3 loop is CASSRLPGQGGNTEAFF. CDR3 bases read: TGTGCCAGTAGCCGACTCCCGGGACAGGGTGGGAACACTGAA.

The sample holds many counts of this clone. The observed sequence ends 3 residues before the CDR3 terminus, with the missing tail filled in from the germline J gene. The rearrangement uses TRBV18 and TRBJ1-2; 10 bases agree with TRBD1. V shed 4 bases, J shed 7 bases, and the junction held 6 bases outside the gene matches. The CDR3 length is 14 residues. The germline CDR1 and CDR2 sequences are KGHSH and LQKENI. CDR3: CASSQRQGAAGYTF. The DNA read from the CDR3 is TGTGCCAGCTCACAGCGACAGGGGGCAGCTGGC.

This clone was seen repeatedly, ten times or more. The CDR3 is cut off 3 residues early in the read; its end comes from the germline J gene. The V call is TRBV20-1, the J call TRBJ2-4, with 8 bases lining up with TRBD1. The length of the CDR3 is 18 residues. Germline V gene data show CDR1 as DFQATT and CDR2 as SNEGSKA (reference sequence). Trimming at V came to 2 bases and at J to 0 bases, leaving 12 bases not matched to a gene. The sequenced CDR3 bases are TGCAGTGCTAGAATTGACAGGGGACAAATCGGAGCCAAAAACATT. As protein: CSARIDRGQIGAKNI. The CDR3 in full is CSARIDRGQIGAKNIQYF.

At least ten counts were recorded for this clone. At one of its ends the junction is not consistent with the germline gene, which may arise from a read error. Read data end 3 residues before the CDR3 end; the end is taken from the germline J gene. This chain connects TRBV4-2 to TRBJ1-2, with D hard to call. This CDR3 has 15 residues. Germline CDR1 is LGHNA and CDR2 is YNFKEQ. The CDR3 bases that were read are TGCGCCAGCAGCCAAGAAAACTCTCGTCTCTATGGC. This codes for CASSQENSRLYG. The CDR3 in full is CASSQENSRLYGYTF.

This clone was seen ten or more times. The read stops 3 residues short of the end of the CDR3; the missing end is completed from the germline J gene. The V and J genes are TRBV18 and TRBJ1-2; 7 nucleotides align to TRBD1. Germline trimming cut 6 bases from V and 6 bases from J; bases unmatched to any gene: 13. Germline V lookup: CDR1 KGHSH, CDR2 LQKENI. This CDR3 contains 15 residues. The CDR3 protein is CASSLTTGTENGYTF. Partial CDR3 DNA: TGTGCCAGCTCCCTCACCACCGGGACAGAAAATGGC.

The table lists this clone with a few counts. The CDR3 goes on 3 residues after the read ends, and that part is filled in from the germline J gene. The chain employs TRBV5-6 and TRBJ1-1; TRBD1 matches at 9 bases. This CDR3 is 13 amino acids long. Germline CDR1 and CDR2: SGHDT and YYEEEE. With V trimmed by 4 bases and J by 7 bases, 5 bases remained unmatched. The CDR3 is CASSLGQGLEAFF. The sequenced part of the CDR3 DNA is TGTGCCAGCAGCCTAGGACAGGGGCTTGAA. The variable domain in full, with the rest retrieved from reference TRBV5-6 and TRBJ1-1, is DAGVTQSPTHLIKTRGQQVTLRCSPKSGHDTVSWYQQALGQGPQFIFQYYEEEERQRGNFPDRFSGHQFPNYSSELNVNALLLGDSALYLCASSLGQGLEAFFGQGTRLTVV.

About this clone itself: The read halts 3 residues ahead of the CDR3 end, with the missing end drawn from the germline J gene. This rearrangement joins TRBV6-1 to TRBJ2-7; 11 bases fit TRBD2. CDR3 length: 15 amino acids. The ends lost 4 bases at V and 2 bases at J; junction bases unmatched: 4. Germline V gene lookup returns CDR1 MNHNS and CDR2 SASEGT. The sequenced part of the CDR3 DNA is TGTGCCAGCAGTGCCGCACTAGCGGGGGCCTACGAG. Translating gives CASSAALAGAYE. From start to end, the CDR3 is CASSAALAGAYEQYF.

Notes on this clone: The observed sequence ends 3 residues before the CDR3 terminus, with the missing tail filled in from the germline J gene. The sample has other DNA sequences that encode this CDR3 too. J is TRBJ1-1 and V is TRBV7-9; 8 nucleotides align to TRBD1. The ends lost 1 base at V and 5 bases at J; junction bases unmatched: 6. Germline V gives CDR1 SEHNR, CDR2 FQNEAQ (reference sequence). The CDR3 length is 15 residues. The CDR3 sequence: CASSLGQGAGTEAFF. CDR3 DNA (partial): TGTGCCAGCAGCTTAGGTCAGGGGGCGGGGACTGAA.

The sample holds many counts of this clone. The sequenced fragment ends 3 residues before the CDR3 boundary, so the rest is inferred from the germline J gene. This chain uses TRBV19 with TRBJ1-5, with D maybe TRBD1 (5 bases). V lost 5 bases, J lost 7 bases, and 18 bases lay in between. This CDR3 has 15 residues. CDR1 and CDR2 (germline): LNHDA, SQIVND (reference sequence). The CDR3 region is CASSGHLTVNQPQHF. CDR3 bases read: TGTGCCAGTAGTGGCCACTTGACAGTAAACCAGCCC.

This clone has ten or more counts. The read terminates 3 residues ahead of where the CDR3 ends, so the germline J gene completes it. The chain combines TRBV18 with TRBJ2-7; D is ambiguous. Trimming stripped 3 bases from V and 6 bases from J, with 12 bases between. Germline assignment: CDR1 KGHSH and CDR2 LQKENI. The CDR3 contains 13 residues. The covered CDR3 bases are TGTGCCAGCTCACCTTTCGATAGCATCGAG. Translating it yields CASSPFDSIE. The whole CDR3 protein reads CASSPFDSIEQYF.

The table lists this clone with a few counts. The sequenced fragment ends 3 residues before the CDR3 boundary, so the rest is inferred from the germline J gene. The rearrangement links TRBV7-2 to TRBJ2-3; D remains ambiguous. The germline V and J ends were trimmed by 3 bases and 2 bases, with 9 bases remaining between them. Germline V gene lookup returns CDR1 SGHTA and CDR2 FQGNSA. CDR3 length: 14 amino acids. The CDR3 sequence: CASSFMRHTDTQYF. CDR3 DNA, as far as it was read: TGTGCCAGCAGCTTTATGAGACACACAGATACG.

As concerns this clone: Read sequence stops 3 residues before the CDR3 end, and the germline J gene provides the missing end. This chain links TRBV7-8 with TRBJ1-1; 8 bases line up with TRBD1. CDR1 and CDR2 from the germline V gene are SGHVS and FQNEAQ. The CDR3 is 15 residues long. J lost 0 bases, V lost 5 bases, and 5 bases had no gene match. Incomplete CDR3 DNA: TGTGCCAGCAGCCCGCCGGACAGGGTGAACACTGAA. Its translation is CASSPPDRVNTE. The whole CDR3 protein reads CASSPPDRVNTEAFF.